This T cell receptor (beta chain) was recorded in a study of breast tumors, draining lymph nodes, adjacent tissues. The V segment lost 0 bases and the J segment 2 bases; nucleotides outside the gene matches: 8. This CDR3 is built from 18 residues. The germline V gene encodes CDR1 SGHAT and CDR2 FQNNGV. TCRdb ran MiXCR on the multiplex PCR reads and lists one entry per CDR3 protein. The table lists 100,000 to 150,000 distinct CDR3 sequences, approximately 20% of them singletons. Axillary draining lymph nodes of breast cancer patients supplied the node samples. Concerning this clonotype itself: A much larger clone sits a single nucleotide away, making a read error possible.

The V gene is TRBV11-2, the J gene TRBJ2-3; 10 bases match TRBD2. Sequenced input: axillary lymph node tissue. The TCR was taken from a female donor with breast cancer. Some clones in this sample may be carry-over from other donors' samples. The CDR3 spells CASSLDPRTSGVTDTQYF. The CDR3 DNA reads as TGTGCCAGCAGCTTAGACCCCCGGACTAGCGGCGTCACAGATACGCAGTATTTT.